This T cell receptor beta chain was found in a study of HIV-infected patients and healthy controls. Background on the study: No general T-cell lymphocytopenia was present, and per-chain CDR3 totals resembled those of controls. Findings and caveats of the study: Healthy controls shared more CDR3 sequences between individuals than HIV-infected patients did. MAIT alpha-chain CDR3s were frequent in healthy controls, depleted in HIV+.

V was cut by 4 bases and J by 4 bases, with 13 bases left in between. The germline CDR1 and CDR2 sequences are SEHNR and FQNEAQ (reference sequence). The CDR3 has 14 amino acids. Roughly three months, about 14 weeks, into antiretroviral therapy, follow-up blood was collected. All unsorted peripheral T cells were captured because whole blood was used without fractionation. This clonotype was counted many times. What it binds is not known. cDNA was made from approximately 0.55 ug RNA using alpha and beta constant primers. Alpha and beta chain libraries were made separately by chain-specific third strand synthesis with multiplexing indices. From the 5' RACE reads, TCRdb called clonotypes with MiXCR, one entry per CDR3 protein. This table holds about 8,600 distinct CDR3 sequences, 8.7% found once.

The input for sequencing was blood, taken during antiretroviral therapy. This sequence was found in an adult with HIV infection. This sequence joins TRBV7-9 and TRBJ1-1, with a possible D match to TRBD1 (5 bases). In DNA, the CDR3 is TGTGCCAGCAGCTCAAAGGGGTTGGGCACTGAAGCTTTCTTT. This codes for CASSSKGLGTEAFF. Looking up the rest from reference TRBV7-9 and TRBJ1-1 gives the full variable domain: DTGVSQNPRHKITKRGQNVTFRCDPISEHNRLYWYRQTLGQGPEFLTYFQNEAQLEKSRLLSDRFSAERPKGSFSTLEIQRTEQGDSAMYLCASSSKGLGTEAFFGQGTRLTVV.